This TCR beta chain appears in the sequencing data of a study of T cells after yellow fever vaccination (dated by TCRdb to about 2019). Regarding the research as a whole: Libraries from fractions with low cell numbers were prepared with the SMART-Seq v4 Ultra Low Input RNA kit. To follow T-cell clones before and after both primary and booster YFV17D yellow fever vaccination, bulk TCR alpha and beta repertoires underwent longitudinal sequencing. The cohort comprised two healthy male donors, one aged 18 to 30 and one aged 30 to 40 years. Blood was collected at multiple timepoints before and after primary and secondary immunization, and bulk PBMC replicates and cell subsets were isolated. Study-wide conclusions, independent of this receptor: A small share of clonotypes occurred in both CD4 and CD8 compartments, likely arising from convergent recombination. Computational filtering was needed because FACS-sorted repertoires could contain abundant contaminating clonotypes from the bulk population. The secondary T-cell response was found to be weaker but faster than the primary response, with a peak reached on day 5 rather than on day 15. Because the study included only a couple of donors, the extent to which the findings can be generalized is limited. After the booster, most clones that had expanded after primary vaccination were detected again (around 97% of CD4 and around nine tenths of CD8), suggesting broad maintenance of memory.

The CDR3 runs 17 residues from the cysteine to the phenylalanine. The DNA shown is the 51-base CDR3, in frame from base 1. With respect to this clonotype: The specificity of this receptor is unknown. No per-base quality is available; no much larger clone lies one base away.

The treatment or condition label, read with the paper, signifies: live attenuated yellow fever vaccine strain. At each blood-draw timepoint, two biological replicates of bulk PBMCs were collected. A standard Ficoll-Paque protocol was used to isolate PBMCs from peripheral blood. RNA was extracted with TriZol from bulk PBMCs, CD4 and CD8 fractions, and dextramer-positive and dextramer-negative fractions. The sequencing machine was an Illumina NovaSeq 6000. Synthesis of TCR cDNA relied on 5'RACE template switching, a step that introduced a universal primer site along with unique molecular identifiers. Priming for cDNA synthesis came from both the TCR alpha and TCR beta constant segments. Library amplification involved two PCR steps, and the second step added sample barcodes and sequencing adapters. Sequencing of the libraries was done on either Illumina HiSeq 2500 (2x100 bp) or NovaSeq (2x150 bp). The paper's data handling went like this. MIGEC was used to demultiplex reads and collapse the reads into UMI consensus sequences, and MiXCR was used for V(D)J alignment. Vaccine-responding clonotypes were defined with edgeR using replicate PBMC samples, requiring FDR below 0.01 and a log2 fold change above 5 up to day 15. Each bulk clonotype received a CD4 or CD8 identity based on whether the sequenced CD4 or CD8 repertoire contained that clonotype at higher abundance. TCRdb ran its own pipeline on the public reads, namely fastp trimming at Q25 and MiXCR clone calling, and kept in-frame beta chains. Entries that share a CDR3 protein sequence are merged under the most common genes and DNA. The V and J calls here are based on TCRdb, not the publication. This sample comprises a few hundred thousand distinct CDR3 sequences, 3.6% of them detected only once. In total, the top ten clones hold 23% of the sample.

The material sequenced was PBMCs, taken on the day of the yellow fever booster vaccination. This receptor was taken from a man between 18 and 35 years old who received the YFV17D yellow fever vaccine. Here the chain combines TRBV21-1 and TRBJ1-1; the D call TRBD1 from the table was never checked on the DNA. TRBV21-1 is deemed a pseudogene. For the CDR3, the sequence is CASTLRGEGNMNTEAFF. In nucleotides, the sequence is TGTGCCAGCACCTTACGGGGCGAAGGAAACATGAACACTGAAGCTTTCTTT.